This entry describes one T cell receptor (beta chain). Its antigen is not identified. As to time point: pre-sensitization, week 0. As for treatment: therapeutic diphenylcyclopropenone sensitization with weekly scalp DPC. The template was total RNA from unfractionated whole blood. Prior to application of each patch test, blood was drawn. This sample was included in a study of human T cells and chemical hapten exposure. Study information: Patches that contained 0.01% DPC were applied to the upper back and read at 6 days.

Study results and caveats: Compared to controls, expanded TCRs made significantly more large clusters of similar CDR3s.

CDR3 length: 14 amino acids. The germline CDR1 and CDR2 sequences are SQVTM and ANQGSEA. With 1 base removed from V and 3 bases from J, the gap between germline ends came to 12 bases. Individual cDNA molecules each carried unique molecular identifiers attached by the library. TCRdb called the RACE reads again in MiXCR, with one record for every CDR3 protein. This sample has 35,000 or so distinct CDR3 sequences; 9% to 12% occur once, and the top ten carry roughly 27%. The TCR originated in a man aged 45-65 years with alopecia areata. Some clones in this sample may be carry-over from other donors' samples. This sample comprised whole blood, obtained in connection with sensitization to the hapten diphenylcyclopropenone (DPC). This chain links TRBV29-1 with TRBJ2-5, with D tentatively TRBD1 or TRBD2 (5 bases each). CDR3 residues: CSVEGWQGEETQYF. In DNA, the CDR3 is TGCAGCGTTGAAGGGTGGCAGGGAGAAGAGACCCAGTACTTC.